The T cell receptor beta chain under discussion was sequenced for a study of T cell responses to AZD1222 COVID-19 vaccine. About this clone itself: The antigen remains unidentified.

Findings of the study overall: Females made up more of the donors, who were largely white British, and clonal diversity may have come out too low. Mapped onto spike, vaccine-associated CD4 TCRs spanned it and were dominant at 160-218 and 743-854.

Trimming stripped 0 bases from V and 4 bases from J, with 15 bases between. The CDR3 is 16 residues long. Germline loops: CDR1 SGDLS, CDR2 YYNGEE. The repertoire was sequenced with immunoSEQ multiplex PCR; TCRdb's copy has only in-frame clones and lacks some. In the table there are 66,000 or so clones, around 79% of which are singletons. Sample: peripheral blood, taken on day 0 of MenACWY control vaccination. The V call is TRBV9, the J call TRBJ2-3; a weak D match, TRBD1 (6 bases). This sequence originates from an adult in good health. The CDR3, as DNA: TGTGCCAGCAGCGTAGAATCCCGGACAGTCTCAGATACGCAGTATTTT. This translates into CASSVESRTVSDTQYF.